This T cell receptor beta chain emerged from a study of OX40 agonist ivuxolimab in advanced cancers. For the study at large: Every 2 weeks, patients got intravenous ivuxolimab at one of six dose levels (0.01-10 mg/kg).

Repertoires were generated with immunoSEQ multiplex PCR, while TCRdb's copy carries only in-frame clones and drops some. The data show about 26,000 clones, roughly 79% seen once. V shed 1 base and J shed 0 bases, with 10 bases lying between them. The germline gives CDR1 SGHTA, CDR2 FQGNSA. This CDR3 region has 15 residues. The chain carries TRBV7-2 and TRBJ2-7; tentatively, D is TRBD2 (6 bases). The input for sequencing was CD4+ or CD8+ T cells sorted from blood, taken in a trial of the OX40 agonist ivuxolimab. This receptor was taken from an adult with an advanced solid tumor such as melanoma, head and neck, liver or kidney cancer. The CDR3 is CASSLVGGASYEQYF. The CDR3 DNA is TGTGCCAGCAGCTTAGTTGGCGGGGCCTCCTACGAGCAGTACTTC.